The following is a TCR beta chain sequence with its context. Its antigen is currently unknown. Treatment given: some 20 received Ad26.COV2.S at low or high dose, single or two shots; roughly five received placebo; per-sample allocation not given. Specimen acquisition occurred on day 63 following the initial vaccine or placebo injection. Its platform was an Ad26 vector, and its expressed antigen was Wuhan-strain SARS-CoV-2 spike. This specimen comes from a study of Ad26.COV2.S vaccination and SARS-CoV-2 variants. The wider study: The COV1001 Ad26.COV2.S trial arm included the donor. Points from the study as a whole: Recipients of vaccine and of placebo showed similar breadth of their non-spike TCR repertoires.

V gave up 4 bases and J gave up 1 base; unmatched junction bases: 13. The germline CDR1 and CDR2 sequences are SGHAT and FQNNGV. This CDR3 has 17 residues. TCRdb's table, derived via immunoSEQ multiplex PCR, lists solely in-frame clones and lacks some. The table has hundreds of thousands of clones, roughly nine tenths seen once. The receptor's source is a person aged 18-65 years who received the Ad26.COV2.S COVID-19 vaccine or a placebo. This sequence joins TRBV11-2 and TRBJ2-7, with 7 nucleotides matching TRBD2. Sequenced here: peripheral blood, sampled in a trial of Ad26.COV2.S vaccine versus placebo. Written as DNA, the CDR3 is TGTGCCAGCAGCTCCCCCGAGGAGGAGCGGGGTTCCTACGAGCAGTACTTC. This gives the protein CASSSPEEERGSYEQYF.